This TCR beta chain was retrieved from a study of blood T cell repertoires in COVID-19. Study-level background: Nucleic acid was either cDNA or gDNA, and it came from T cells, B-cell-depleted T cells, or PBMCs.

Using immunoSEQ multiplex PCR, the repertoire was profiled, and TCRdb retains in-frame clones only, with some absent. This sample has about 230,000 clones, with approximately 88% found just once. As to this clone: At the DNA level, this CDR3 is encoded by other sequences in the same sample as well.

The V gene lost 0 bases and the J gene lost 5 bases, with 4 bases spanning the gap. The CDR3 sequence is 12 residues long. Germline CDR1 is LGHDT and CDR2 is YNNKEL (reference sequence). The clonotype comes from a middle-aged man with acute or convalescent COVID-19. Sequenced material: peripheral blood. The chain recombines TRBV3-1 (or the pseudogene TRBV3-2) with TRBJ2-5; D gene ambiguous. CDR3 DNA sequence: TGTGCCAGCAGCCAAGAACTGGAGACCCAGTACTTC. Translating it yields CASSQELETQYF.